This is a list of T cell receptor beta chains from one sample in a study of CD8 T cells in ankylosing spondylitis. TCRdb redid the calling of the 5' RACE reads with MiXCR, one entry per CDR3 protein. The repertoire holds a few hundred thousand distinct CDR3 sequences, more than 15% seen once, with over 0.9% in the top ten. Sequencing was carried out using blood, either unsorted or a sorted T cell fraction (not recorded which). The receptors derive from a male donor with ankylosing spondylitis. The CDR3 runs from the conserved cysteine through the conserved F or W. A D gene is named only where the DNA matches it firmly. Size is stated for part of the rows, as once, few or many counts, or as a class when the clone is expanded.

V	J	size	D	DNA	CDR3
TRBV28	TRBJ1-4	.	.	TGTGCCAGCAGAACCGGGACGGTGGGTGAAAAACTGTTTTTT	CASRTGTVGEKLFF
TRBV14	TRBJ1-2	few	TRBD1	TGTGCCAGCAGCCCCTTGGGACAGCTTAACTATGGCTACACCTTC	CASSPLGQLNYGYTF
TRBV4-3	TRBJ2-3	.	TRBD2	TGCGCCAGCAGCCAAGCCGGGACTAGCGGGAGCCCGAGGAGCACAGATACGCAGTATTTT	CASSQAGTSGSPRSTDTQYF
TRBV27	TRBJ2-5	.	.	TGTGCCAGCAGTTTCGGCCCGCAAGAGACCCAGTACTTC	CASSFGPQETQYF
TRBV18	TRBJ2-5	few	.	TGTGCCAGCTCAACCCCAGGGACCCAGTACTTC	CASSTPGTQYF
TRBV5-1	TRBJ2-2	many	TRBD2	TGCGCCAGCAGGCCCGGGACTAGTAACACCGGGGAGCTGTTTTTT	CASRPGTSNTGELFF
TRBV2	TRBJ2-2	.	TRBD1	TGTGCCAGCAGACACGACAGGGGGACCGGGGAGCTGTTTTTT	CASRHDRGTGELFF
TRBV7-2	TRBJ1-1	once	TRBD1	TGTGCCAGCAACCCGACAGGGCGTAAAGAAGCTGAAGCTTTCTTT	CASNPTGRKEAEAFF
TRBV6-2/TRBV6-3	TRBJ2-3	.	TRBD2	TGTGCCGGCCGACTAGCGGGAGCTGGAGATACGCAGTATTTT	CAGRLAGAGDTQYF
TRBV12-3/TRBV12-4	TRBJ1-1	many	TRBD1	TGTGCCAGCAGTCCCCGACAGGGGGGAGGGATCACTGAAGCTTTCTTT	CASSPRQGGGITEAFF
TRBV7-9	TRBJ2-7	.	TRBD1	TGTGCCAGCAGAAGGGACAGAGCCTACGAGCAGTACTTC	CASRRDRAYEQYF
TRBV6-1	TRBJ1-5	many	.	TGTGCCAGCAGCGAACCGGGAGACAATCAGCCCCAGCATTTT	CASSEPGDNQPQHF
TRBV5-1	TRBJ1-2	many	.	TGCGCCAGCAGCTTCGGACAGAACTATGGCTACACCTTC	CASSFGQNYGYTF
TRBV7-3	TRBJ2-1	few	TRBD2	TGTGCCAGCAGCCTCAGACTAGCGGTTTACAATGAGCAGTTCTTC	CASSLRLAVYNEQFF
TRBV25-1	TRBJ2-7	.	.	TGTGCCAGCAGTGGGACATCCCCAAGCTACGAGCAGTACTTC	CASSGTSPSYEQYF
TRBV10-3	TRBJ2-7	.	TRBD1	TGTGCCATCAGTGAACCGGGACAGGGGAGCTCCTACGAGCAGTACTTC	CAISEPGQGSSYEQYF
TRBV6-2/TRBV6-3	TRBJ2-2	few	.	TGTGCCAGCCCGTCTTTAGCCGGGGAGCTGTTTTTT	CASPSLAGELFF
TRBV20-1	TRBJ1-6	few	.	TGCAGTGCTAGAGGCCCCAGCTCCTATAATTCACCCCTCCACTTT	CSARGPSSYNSPLHF
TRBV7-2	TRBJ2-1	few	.	TGTGCCAGCAGCTTAGTCCCTAGCGACAATGAGCAGTTCTTC	CASSLVPSDNEQFF
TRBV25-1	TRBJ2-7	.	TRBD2	TGTGCCAGCAGCTACACACGAGGGGGGACTAGCGGGCTCGAGCAGTACTTC	CASSYTRGGTSGLEQYF
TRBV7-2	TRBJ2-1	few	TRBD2	TGTGCCAGCAGCTTGGGACTAGCGGGACTTTGGAAGTTCTTC	CASSLGLAGLWKFF
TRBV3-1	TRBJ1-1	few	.	TGTGCCAGCAGCCAATCGGGGGTGGGGACTGAAGCTTTCTTT	CASSQSGVGTEAFF